This T cell receptor (beta chain) was sequenced for a study of shared clonotypes between healthy human individuals (dated by TCRdb to the early 2020s). Concerning the study at large: A couple of women and a few men aged 18 to 49 years were included in the cohort. For each donor, CD4 naive and CD4 memory were each run on three plates, CD8 naive on two plates, and CD8 memory on one plate. To estimate repertoire size and how much clonotypes are shared between individuals, the study performed deep sequencing of blood TCR repertoires from roughly five healthy adults. Libraries were prepared and TCR repertoires were sequenced by different laboratories using diverse techniques, in order to increase sequencing depth and limit assay-specific biases. Per donor, leukapheresis produced somewhere between about 0.9 and 10 billion PBMCs.

Using the deep immunoSEQ assay, TCR CDR3 regions were amplified from genomic DNA by multiplex PCR. For each cell subset, the extracted genomic DNA was distributed evenly across all wells of several immunoSEQ 96-well plates, and each plate served as one replicate. For sorted subsets, each replicate PCR was loaded with 150 to 250 ng genomic DNA, equivalent to 30,000 to 35,000 T cell genomes. Purified libraries were quantified with a Qubit 3.0 fluorometer, sized on a Bioanalyzer 2100, and re-quantified with the KAPA Library Quantification kit. Each immunoSEQ 96-well plate was sequenced on its own single-read 150-cycle Illumina NextSeq 550 flow cell. As for how the authors treated the data: Because only junctional sequences without quality scores were contained in the immunoSEQ output, filtering matching that applied to full-length reads could not be performed. To assign V/J genes and CDR3, sequences were annotated using PyIR, a Python wrapper for IgBLAST v1.9, with IMGT germline references. Reads were removed for weak V/J assignments (E-value above 1e-6), missing CDR3, stop codons, out-of-frame junctions, or ambiguous translated residues. A V3J clonotype was defined by an identical inferred V gene, J gene, and CDR3 amino acid sequence. Percentage overlap between repertoires was computed as shared unique clonotypes divided by the size of the smaller repertoire. RTK rarefaction, the Chao1 estimator, and Recon v2.1 estimates of unobserved clonotypes were used to assess repertoire richness. Generation probabilities were computed with OLGA for all TCRbeta clonotypes obtained by the gDNA method from several donors. TCRdb mirrors the immuneACCESS table, restricted to in-frame sequences. Some clones are absent from its copies; in checked studies, under half trace to an unresolved V gene, and the reason for the others is unknown. V and J calls and clone size come straight from that table; D and trimming were deduced from the DNA. This sample has about 2 million clones in its table, and about 95% of those were observed once. The ten largest account for roughly 0.13% of the sample.

What the research found in general, with its limitations: Only blood was sampled, and tissue TCR repertoires likely differ from those in blood. Higher generation probabilities were observed for clonotypes shared by all four sorted-subset donors than for non-shared clonotypes. When four donors were compared, the shared fraction of clonotypes was roughly 5% for naive CD4, less than 4% for naive CD8, 2.3% for memory CD4, and approximately 0.4% for memory CD8. Estimated clonotype richness was generally larger for naive than for memory subsets. Pairwise subsampling indicated that sequencing depth was expected to affect the degree of clonotype sharing among donors. Because the study included only a small number of donors, the genetic and exposure-history diversity represented was limited. Even with the large sequencing depth, rarefaction of the sorted-subset datasets indicated that sequencing was incomplete.

This clone was detected only once. The clone's antigen remains unknown. No much larger clone exists at a distance of one base, and base qualities are not known. Healthy HIV-negative adults with no recently reported acute infections or vaccinations were included as donors. Every donor was a Caucasian adult residing in Nashville, Tennessee, USA. Magnetic negative selection was used to enrich CD4+ T cells, after which naive cells were positively selected on CD45RA and the negative fraction became the memory subset. Blood was collected by leukapheresis, and PBMCs were isolated by Ficoll-Histopaque density gradient centrifugation and then cryopreserved in liquid nitrogen vapor phase. Analytical flow cytometry was used to check the purity and quantity of each magnetically sorted T cell population. From each sorted fraction, genomic DNA was isolated and quantified by UV absorbance on a Nanodrop 2000c. Sequencing was carried out using naive CD4+ T cells sorted from blood. The label giving this sample's cell subset or site can be read as: CD45RA+ positively selected. The sequence was obtained from a man in his late teens or twenties in good health.

The sequenced DNA: TGTGCCAGCAGCAGGGTGGGTGGCACCGGGGAGCTGTTTTTT. This sequence encodes CASSRVGGTGELFF. The V gene is TRBV4-2 and the J gene is TRBJ2-2; the D gene cannot be named for sure. The CDR3 has 14 amino acids, counting the end cysteine and phenylalanine. CDR3 DNA only is kept here, 42 bases in frame from base 1. The junction carries 11 bases between V and J, which are trimmed by 5 bases and 4 bases respectively. Sequences LGHNA (CDR1) and YNFKEQ (CDR2) are obtained from the germline V gene.